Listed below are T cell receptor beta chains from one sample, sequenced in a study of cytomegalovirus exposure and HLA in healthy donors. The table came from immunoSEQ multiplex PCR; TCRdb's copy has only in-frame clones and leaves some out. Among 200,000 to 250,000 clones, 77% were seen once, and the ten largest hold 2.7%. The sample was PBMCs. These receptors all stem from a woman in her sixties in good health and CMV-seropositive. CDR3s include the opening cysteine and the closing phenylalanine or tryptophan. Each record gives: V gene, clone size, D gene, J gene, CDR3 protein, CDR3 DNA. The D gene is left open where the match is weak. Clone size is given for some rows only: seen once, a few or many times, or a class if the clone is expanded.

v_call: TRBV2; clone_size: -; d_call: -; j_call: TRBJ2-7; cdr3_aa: CASTRFPYEQYF; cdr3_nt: TGTGCCAGCACCCGTTTCCCCTACGAGCAGTACTTC
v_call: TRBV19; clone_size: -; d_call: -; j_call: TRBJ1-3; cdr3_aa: CASSPTGSFSGNTIYF; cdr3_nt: TGTGCCAGTAGCCCCACGGGGTCCTTCTCTGGAAACACCATATATTTT
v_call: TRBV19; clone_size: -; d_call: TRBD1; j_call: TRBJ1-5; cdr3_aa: CASTQGRGHQPQHF; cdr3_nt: TGTGCCAGTACCCAGGGAAGGGGGCACCAGCCCCAGCATTTT
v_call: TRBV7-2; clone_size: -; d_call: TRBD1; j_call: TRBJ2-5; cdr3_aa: CASSFAGGQGFKTQYF; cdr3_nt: TGTGCCAGCAGCTTCGCCGGGGGACAGGGGTTTAAGACCCAGTACTTC
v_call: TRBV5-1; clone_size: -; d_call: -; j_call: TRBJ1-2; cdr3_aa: CASSREPNYGYTF; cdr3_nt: TGCGCCAGCAGCCGGGAGCCGAACTATGGCTACACCTTC
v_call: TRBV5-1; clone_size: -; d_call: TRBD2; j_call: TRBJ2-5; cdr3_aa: CASSLWTSRSETQYF; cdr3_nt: TGCGCCAGCAGCTTATGGACTAGTCGCAGCGAGACCCAGTACTTC
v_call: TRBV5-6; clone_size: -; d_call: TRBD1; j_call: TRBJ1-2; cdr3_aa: CASSTPHGQGASGYTF; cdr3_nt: TGTGCCAGCAGCACCCCCCATGGACAGGGGGCAAGTGGCTACACCTTC
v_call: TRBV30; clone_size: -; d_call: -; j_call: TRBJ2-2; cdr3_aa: CAWSVYNTGELFF; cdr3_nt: TGTGCCTGGAGTGTTTATAACACCGGGGAGCTGTTTTTT
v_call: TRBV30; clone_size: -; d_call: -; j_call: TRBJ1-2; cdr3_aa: CAWSPGGYGYTF; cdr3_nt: TGTGCCTGGAGCCCCGGGGGCTATGGCTACACCTTC
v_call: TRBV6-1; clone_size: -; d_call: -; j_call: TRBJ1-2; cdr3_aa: CASSRQLEFNYGYTF; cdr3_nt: TGTGCCAGCAGTAGACAGTTAGAATTTAACTATGGCTACACCTTC
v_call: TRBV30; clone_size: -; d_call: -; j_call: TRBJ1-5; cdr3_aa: CAWSSSQPQHF; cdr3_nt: TGTGCCTGGAGTTCTAGTCAGCCCCAGCATTTT
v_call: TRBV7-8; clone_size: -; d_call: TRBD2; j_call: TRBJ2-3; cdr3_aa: CASSTRTSGVRKYF; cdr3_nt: TGTGCCAGCAGCACCCGGACTAGCGGGGTTAGGAAATATTTT
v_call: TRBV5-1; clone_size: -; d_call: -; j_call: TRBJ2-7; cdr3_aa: CASSPQGIEYEQYF; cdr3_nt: TGCGCCAGCAGCCCGCAGGGAATTGAATACGAGCAGTACTTC
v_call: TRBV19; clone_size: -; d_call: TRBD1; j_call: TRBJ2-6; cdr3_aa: CASSIGDRVSGANVLTF; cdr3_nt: TGTGCCAGTAGTATCGGAGACAGGGTCTCTGGGGCCAACGTCCTGACTTTC
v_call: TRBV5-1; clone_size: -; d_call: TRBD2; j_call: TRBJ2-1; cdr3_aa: CASSSQPREGHSFF; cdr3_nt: TGCGCCAGCAGCTCCCAACCGCGGGAGGGCCATTCGTTCTTC
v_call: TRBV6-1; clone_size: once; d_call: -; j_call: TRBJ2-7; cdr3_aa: CASGTYSYEQYF; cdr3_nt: TGTGCCAGCGGGACTTACTCCTACGAGCAGTACTTC
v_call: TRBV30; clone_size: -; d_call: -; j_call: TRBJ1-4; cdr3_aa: CAWSVRENEKLFF; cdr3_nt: TGTGCCTGGAGTGTCAGGGAAAATGAAAAACTGTTTTTT
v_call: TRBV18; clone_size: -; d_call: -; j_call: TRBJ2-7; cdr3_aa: CASSLQGSSYEQYF; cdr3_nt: TGTGCCAGCTCACTGCAGGGCTCCTCCTACGAGCAGTACTTC
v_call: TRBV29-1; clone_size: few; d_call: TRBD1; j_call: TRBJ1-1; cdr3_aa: CSVMTGSSNTEAFF; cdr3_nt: TGCAGCGTTATGACAGGGTCCTCGAACACTGAAGCTTTCTTT
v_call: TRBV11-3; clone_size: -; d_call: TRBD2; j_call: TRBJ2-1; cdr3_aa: CASSQSLAGGNNEQFF; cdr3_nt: TGTGCCAGCAGCCAGAGTCTAGCGGGGGGGAACAATGAGCAGTTCTTC
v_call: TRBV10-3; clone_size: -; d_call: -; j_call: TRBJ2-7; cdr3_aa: CAISPGGQASYEQYF; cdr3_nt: TGTGCCATCAGTCCGGGGGGACAGGCTTCCTACGAGCAGTACTTC
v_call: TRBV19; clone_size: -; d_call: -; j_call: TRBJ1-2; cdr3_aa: CASSPDMEYGYTF; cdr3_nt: TGTGCCAGTAGTCCGGACATGGAGTATGGCTACACCTTC
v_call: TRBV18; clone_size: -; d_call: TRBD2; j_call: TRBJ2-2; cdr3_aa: CASSPTSELTGELFF; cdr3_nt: TGTGCCAGCTCACCAACTAGCGAGCTCACCGGGGAGCTGTTTTTT
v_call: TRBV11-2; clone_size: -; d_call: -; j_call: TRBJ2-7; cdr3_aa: CASSRGLAIMSYEQYF; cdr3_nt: TGTGCCAGCAGCCGAGGGCTAGCGATCATGAGCTACGAGCAGTACTTC
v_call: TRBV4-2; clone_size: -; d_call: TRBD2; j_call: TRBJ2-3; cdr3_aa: CASSQDSGVAGGIDTQYF; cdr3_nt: TGTGCCAGCAGCCAAGATTCCGGGGTTGCGGGGGGGATAGATACGCAGTATTTT
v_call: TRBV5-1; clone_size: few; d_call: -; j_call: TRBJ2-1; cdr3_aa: CASSIGDVSSYNEQFF; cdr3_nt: TGCGCCAGCAGCATTGGAGACGTTAGCTCCTACAATGAGCAGTTCTTC
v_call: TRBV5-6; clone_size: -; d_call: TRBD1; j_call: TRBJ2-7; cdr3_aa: CASSTGTGVAYEQYF; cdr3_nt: TGTGCCAGCAGCACCGGGACAGGGGTCGCCTACGAGCAGTACTTC
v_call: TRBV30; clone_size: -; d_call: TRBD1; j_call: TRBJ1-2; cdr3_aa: CAWRDRGQDYGYTF; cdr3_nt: TGTGCCTGGAGGGACAGGGGGCAAGACTATGGCTACACCTTC
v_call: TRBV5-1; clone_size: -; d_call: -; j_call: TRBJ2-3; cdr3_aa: CASSSPPADTQYF; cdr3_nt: TGCGCCAGCAGCTCGCCCCCGGCAGATACGCAGTATTTT
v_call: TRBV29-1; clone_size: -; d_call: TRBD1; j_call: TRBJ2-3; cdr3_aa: CSARGTGGTDTQYF; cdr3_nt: TGCAGCGCCCGAGGGACAGGGGGCACAGATACGCAGTATTTT
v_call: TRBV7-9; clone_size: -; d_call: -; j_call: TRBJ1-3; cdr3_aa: CASSLGQTGNTIYF; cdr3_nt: TGTGCCAGCAGCTTGGGGCAGACGGGAAACACCATATATTTT
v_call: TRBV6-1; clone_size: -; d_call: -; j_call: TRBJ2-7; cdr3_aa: CASRVGAVAYYEQYF; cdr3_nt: TGTGCCAGCAGAGTAGGGGCAGTGGCATACTACGAGCAGTACTTC
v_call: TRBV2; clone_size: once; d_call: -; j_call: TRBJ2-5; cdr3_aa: CASMRWVGTQYF; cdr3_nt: TGTGCCAGCATGCGGTGGGTTGGGACCCAGTACTTC
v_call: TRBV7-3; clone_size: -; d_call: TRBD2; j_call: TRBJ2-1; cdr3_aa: CASSPLAGRRNEQFF; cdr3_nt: TGTGCCAGCAGCCCGCTAGCGGGGAGAAGGAATGAGCAGTTCTTC
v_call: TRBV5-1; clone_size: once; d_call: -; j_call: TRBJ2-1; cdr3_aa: CASSPEPLGGGGEQFF; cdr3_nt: TGCGCCAGCAGCCCGGAACCTCTTGGGGGGGGCGGTGAGCAGTTCTTC
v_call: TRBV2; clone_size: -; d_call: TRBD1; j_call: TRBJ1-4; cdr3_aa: CASVIGQGIGEKLFF; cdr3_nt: TGTGCCAGCGTGATAGGACAGGGAATAGGTGAAAAACTGTTTTTT
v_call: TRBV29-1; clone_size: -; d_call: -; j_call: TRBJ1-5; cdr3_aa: CSVGERSNQPQHF; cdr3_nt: TGCAGCGTTGGGGAGAGAAGCAATCAGCCCCAGCATTTT
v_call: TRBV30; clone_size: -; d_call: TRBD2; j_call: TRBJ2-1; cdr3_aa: CAWSVREGQFF; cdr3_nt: TGTGCCTGGAGTGTACGGGAGGGGCAGTTCTTC
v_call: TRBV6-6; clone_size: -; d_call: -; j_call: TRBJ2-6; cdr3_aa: CASRNRAGANVLTF; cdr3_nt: TGTGCCAGCAGGAACAGGGCTGGGGCCAACGTCCTGACTTTC
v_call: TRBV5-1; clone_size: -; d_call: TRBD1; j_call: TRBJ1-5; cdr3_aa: CASSLTGADQPQHF; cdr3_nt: TGCGCCAGCAGCTTGACAGGGGCGGATCAGCCCCAGCATTTT
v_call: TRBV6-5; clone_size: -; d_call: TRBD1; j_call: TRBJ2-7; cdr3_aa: CASSYSTGSSYEQYF; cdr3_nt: TGTGCCAGCAGTTACTCGACAGGGAGCTCCTACGAGCAGTACTTC
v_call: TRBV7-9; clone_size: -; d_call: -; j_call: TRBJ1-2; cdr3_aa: CASSAGYDGGYTF; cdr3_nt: TGTGCCAGCAGCGCGGGCTACGACGGGGGCTACACCTTC
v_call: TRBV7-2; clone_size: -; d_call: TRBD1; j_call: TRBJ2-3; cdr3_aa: CASSNRTGGWGTDTQYF; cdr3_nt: TGTGCCAGCAGCAACCGGACAGGGGGATGGGGCACAGATACGCAGTATTTT
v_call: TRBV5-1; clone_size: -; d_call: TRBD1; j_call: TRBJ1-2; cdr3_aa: CASSSDRANYGYTF; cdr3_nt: TGCGCCAGCAGCTCGGACAGGGCTAACTATGGCTACACCTTC
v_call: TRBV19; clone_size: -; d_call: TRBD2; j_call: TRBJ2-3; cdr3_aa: CASTPSGSTDTQYF; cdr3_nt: TGTGCCAGTACCCCTAGCGGGAGCACAGATACGCAGTATTTT
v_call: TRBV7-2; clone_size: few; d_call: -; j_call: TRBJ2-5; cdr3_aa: CASSLGAHQETQYF; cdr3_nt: TGTGCCAGCAGCTTAGGAGCCCACCAAGAGACCCAGTACTTC
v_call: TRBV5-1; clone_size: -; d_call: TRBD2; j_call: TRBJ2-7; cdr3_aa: CASSDITGGYSYEQYF; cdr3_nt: TGCGCCAGCAGCGACATAACGGGAGGGTACTCCTACGAGCAGTACTTC
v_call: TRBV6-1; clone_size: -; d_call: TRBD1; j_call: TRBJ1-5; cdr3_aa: CASSAQTGGGNQPQHF; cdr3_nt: TGTGCCAGCAGTGCCCAAACAGGGGGTGGCAATCAGCCCCAGCATTTT
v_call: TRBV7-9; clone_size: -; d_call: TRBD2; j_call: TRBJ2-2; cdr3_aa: CASSLRESSGHTGELFF; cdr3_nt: TGTGCCAGCAGCTTAAGGGAATCTAGCGGTCACACCGGGGAGCTGTTTTTT
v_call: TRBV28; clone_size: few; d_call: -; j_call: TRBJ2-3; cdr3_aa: CASSPSLLRGTQYF; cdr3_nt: TGTGCCAGCAGTCCCAGTCTCCTCCGGGGTACGCAGTATTTT
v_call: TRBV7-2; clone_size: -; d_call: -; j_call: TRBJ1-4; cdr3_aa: CASSLALGRGEKLFF; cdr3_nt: TGTGCCAGCAGCTTAGCCCTCGGGAGGGGGGAAAAACTGTTTTTT
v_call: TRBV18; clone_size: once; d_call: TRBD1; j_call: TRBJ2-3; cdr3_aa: CASSPRTGMTDTQYF; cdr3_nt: TGTGCCAGCTCACCAAGGACAGGAATGACAGATACGCAGTATTTT
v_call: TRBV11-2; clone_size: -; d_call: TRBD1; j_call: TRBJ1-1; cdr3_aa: CASSRSAGTGVGTEAFF; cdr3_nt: TGTGCCAGCAGCCGATCAGCCGGGACAGGGGTGGGCACTGAAGCTTTCTTT